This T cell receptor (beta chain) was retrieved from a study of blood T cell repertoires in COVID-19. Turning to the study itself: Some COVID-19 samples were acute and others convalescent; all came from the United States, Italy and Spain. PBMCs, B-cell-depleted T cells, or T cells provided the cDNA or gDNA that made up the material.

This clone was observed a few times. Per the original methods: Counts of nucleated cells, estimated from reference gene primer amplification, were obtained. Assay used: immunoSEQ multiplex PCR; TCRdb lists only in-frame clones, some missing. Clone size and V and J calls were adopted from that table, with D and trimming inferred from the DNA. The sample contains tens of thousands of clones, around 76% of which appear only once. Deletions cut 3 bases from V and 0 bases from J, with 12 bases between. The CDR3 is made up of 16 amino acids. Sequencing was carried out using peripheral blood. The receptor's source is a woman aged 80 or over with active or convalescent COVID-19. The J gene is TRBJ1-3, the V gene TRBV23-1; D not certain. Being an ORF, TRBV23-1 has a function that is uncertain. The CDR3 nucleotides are TGCGCCAGCAGTCATGATTTAGAGAGCTCTGGAAACACCATATATTTT. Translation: CASSHDLESSGNTIYF.